This T cell receptor beta chain was profiled in a study of T cell responses to AZD1222 COVID-19 vaccine. Study-wide results and limits: Clonal diversity was possibly underestimated, and white British individuals and females predominated among donors.

Points on this clone: Its specificity is unknown.

The CDR3 contains 15 residues. The germline V gene has CDR1 SGHAT and CDR2 FQNNGV. The ends lost 2 bases at V and 4 bases at J; junction bases unmatched: 7. Assay: immunoSEQ multiplex PCR; the TCRdb copy retains only in-frame clones and omits some. The sample yields about 160,000 clones, approximately 87% seen once. The sample consisted of peripheral blood, taken 28 days after the second AZD1222 dose. The V and J genes are TRBV11-2 and TRBJ1-2; 7 bases align to TRBD1. The TCR comes from an adult who received the AZD1222 COVID-19 vaccine. CDR3: CASSLTGDMSYGYTF. The CDR3 DNA sequence: TGTGCCAGCAGCTTAACAGGGGATATGAGCTATGGCTACACCTTC. The full variable domain, in which reference TRBV11-2 and TRBJ1-2 provide the parts outside the CDR3, is EAGVAQSPRYKIIEKRQSVAFWCNPISGHATLYWYQQILGQGPKLLIQFQNNGVVDDSQLPKDRFSAERLKGVDSTLKIQPAKLEDSAVYLCASSLTGDMSYGYTFGSGTRLTVV.